The 3 T cell receptor beta chains below were found in one sample sequenced in a study of cytomegalovirus exposure and HLA in healthy donors. With 60 Vbeta and 13 Jbeta primers, the PCR was carried out. Profiling relied on immunoSEQ multiplex PCR, and the TCRdb table lists in-frame clones only, not all of them. The sample gives roughly 150,000 clones, about 70% of which show up once; over 9.5% is in the top ten. The sequenced sample consisted of PBMCs. All receptors come from a man aged 25 to 40 in good health and CMV-seropositive.

Concerning this clone: An end of the junction does not agree with germline; a read error may underlie this. The chain carries TRBV19 and TRBJ1-1; D may be TRBD1 (5 bases). This CDR3 region has 13 residues. The V gene's germline CDR1 is LNHDA and CDR2 SQIVND (reference sequence). In DNA form, the CDR3 reads TGTGCCAGTAGTATTTCGTTGGACACTGCAGCTTTCTTT. Its translation is CASSISLDTAAFF.

The chain couples TRBV6-5 to TRBJ2-7, with 11 bases aligning to TRBD2. The CDR3 has 13 residues. Germline V CDR1 and CDR2: MNHEY, SVGAGI. Germline trimming cut 8 bases from V and 2 bases from J; bases unmatched to any gene: 2. CDR3 bases: TGTGCCAGCGGGACTAGCGGTACCTACGAGCAGTACTTC. Translated: CASGTSGTYEQYF.

This chain uses TRBV27 with TRBJ2-2; TRBD2 aligns across 7 bases. This CDR3 contains 15 residues. Germline V gene data show CDR1 as MNHEY and CDR2 as SMNVEV (reference sequence). The V gene end was trimmed by 6 bases and the J gene end by 1 base; junction bases not matched to a gene: 5. The CDR3 nucleotides are TGTGCCAGCAGGTGGACTAGGGTGAACACCGGGGAGCTGTTTTTT. This encodes CASRWTRVNTGELFF.